Listed here are 15 T cell receptor beta chains from one sample, sequenced in a study of blood T cell repertoires in COVID-19. The table came from immunoSEQ multiplex PCR; TCRdb's copy has only in-frame clones and leaves some out. Found here are roughly 13,000 clones, approximately 78% of them singletons; the top ten hold around a third. Sequencing was carried out using peripheral blood. Receptors were obtained from a human donor in a cohort sampled during active COVID-19.

This rearrangement joins TRBV3-1 (or the pseudogene TRBV3-2) to TRBJ1-1; 7 positions agree with TRBD1. The CDR3 covers 11 residues. The germline gives CDR1 LGHDT, CDR2 YNNKEL (reference sequence). V was clipped by 7 bases and J by 10 bases; unmatched bases: 6. CDR3 DNA sequence: TGTGCCAGCACCGCTGGACAGGTAGCTTTCTTT. Translated, it gives CASTAGQVAFF.

This clone was detected a few times. The CDR3 region has the DNA TGTGCCAGCAGCACCAGACTAGCGGCAGATACGCAGTATTTT. Translation gives CASSTRLAADTQYF. The chain employs TRBV7-8 and TRBJ2-3, with 9 bases aligning to TRBD2. V lost 5 bases and J lost 4; bases outside the gene matches: 4. The CDR3 length is 14 residues. Germline CDR1 SGHVS, CDR2 FQNEAQ.

This clone is categorized as large (0.1 to 1%). The chain carries TRBV19 and TRBJ1-1; no definite D call. The CDR3 is 12 amino acids. Germline V gives CDR1 LNHDA, CDR2 SQIVND (reference sequence). The ends were cut back, 1 base at V and 8 bases at J, with 8 bases in the middle. CDR3 coding DNA: TGTGCCAGTAGTATAGGAGTATCCGAAGCTTTCTTT. Translated, it gives CASSIGVSEAFF.

The chain couples TRBV19 to TRBJ2-3; no definite D call. Trimming pared 10 bases from V and 2 bases from J, leaving 16 bases between. CDR3 length: 14 residues. CDR1 is LNHDA, CDR2 SQIVND, per germline (reference sequence). CDR3 bases: TGTGCCACCCGCGTCAGGTCCTACACAGATACGCAGTATTTT. It translates to CATRVRSYTDTQYF.

This chain uses TRBV7-9 with TRBJ2-2, with 8 nucleotides matching TRBD2. V trimming: 5 bases; J trimming: 2 bases; junction bases outside the gene matches: 7. The CDR3 has 16 residues. Germline loops: CDR1 SEHNR, CDR2 FQNEAQ (reference sequence). CDR3 amino acids: CASSQAGLANTGELFF. Written as DNA, the CDR3 is TGTGCCAGCAGCCAAGCAGGACTAGCAAACACCGGGGAGCTGTTTTTT.

The gene calls are TRBV7-8 and TRBJ1-5, with 9 bases matching TRBD1. J lost 5 bases, V lost 8 bases, and 7 bases had no gene match. CDR1 and CDR2 (germline): SGHVS, FQNEAQ. This CDR3 comprises 14 residues. CDR3 sequence reads: CASGDRGFDQPQHF. CDR3 sequence (DNA): TGTGCCAGCGGCGACAGGGGGTTTGATCAGCCCCAGCATTTT. The variable domain in full, with the rest retrieved from reference TRBV7-8 and TRBJ1-5, is GAGVSQSPRYKVAKRGQDVALRCDPISGHVSLFWYQQALGQGPEFLTYFQNEAQLDKSGLPSDRFFAERPEGSVSTLKIQRTQQEDSAVYLCASGDRGFDQPQHFGDGTRLSIL.

The rearrangement links TRBV12-3 or TRBV12-4 to TRBJ1-2; no reliable D call. V dropped 8 bases and J dropped 8 bases, with 15 bases sitting between them. The CDR3 length is 12 residues. The CDR3: CASGGPYVGYTF. CDR3 sequence (DNA): TGTGCCAGCGGTGGTCCCTATGTGGGCTACACCTTC.

The gene calls are TRBV6-5 and TRBJ2-7; D perhaps matches TRBD1 (5 bases). The germline V gene has CDR1 MNHEY and CDR2 SVGAGI. Trimming shortened V by 5 bases and J by 2 bases, and 7 bases separated the two germline ends. CDR3 size: 12 residues. The CDR3 protein is CASSPGTYEQYF. The CDR3 bases are TGTGCCAGCAGTCCAGGGACCTACGAGCAGTACTTC.

This clone was seen just once. The rearrangement links TRBV5-1 to TRBJ2-2, with TRBD1 matching 8 bases. CDR3 length equals 20 residues. J gave up 0 bases and V 0 bases, and 13 bases lay outside the gene matches. From germline, CDR1 is SGHRS and CDR2 YFSETQ. CDR3: CASSLVAGGFSNSNTGELFF. CDR3 sequence (DNA): TGCGCCAGCAGCTTGGTTGCAGGGGGCTTTTCTAATTCGAACACCGGGGAGCTGTTTTTT.

The V gene is TRBV4-3, the J gene TRBJ2-7; a weak D match, TRBD1 (5 bases). The CDR3 has 15 residues. Germline assignment: CDR1 LGHNA and CDR2 YSLEER. The V gene lost 1 base and the J gene lost 0 bases, with 10 bases spanning the gap. The CDR3 coding sequence is TGCGCCAGCAGCCAAGGACAGCTGAGCTCCTACGAGCAGTACTTC. Amino acids: CASSQGQLSSYEQYF.

The CDR3 here is CASSLVETGVGEQFF. DNA for the CDR3: TGTGCCAGCAGCTTAGTCGAAACAGGAGTCGGTGAGCAGTTCTTC. The gene calls are TRBV7-9 and TRBJ2-1; D might be TRBD1 (5 bases). Germline CDR1 SEHNR, CDR2 FQNEAQ (reference sequence). The CDR3 totals 15 residues. Trimming removed 1 base from V and 9 bases from J, with 16 bases in between.

This rearrangement joins TRBV2 to TRBJ1-2; the D is unclear. CDR3 length: 13 residues. With 0 bases removed from V and 5 bases from J, the gap between germline ends came to 7 bases. Germline V gives CDR1 SNHLY, CDR2 FYNNEI. The CDR3 DNA follows: TGTGCCAGCAGTGAAGCAGGGAGGTATGGCTACACCTTC. This sequence encodes CASSEAGRYGYTF.

Only one count was recorded for this clone. The rearrangement uses TRBV5-1 and TRBJ2-3; D might be TRBD1 (6 bases). Germline lookup yields CDR1 SGHRS and CDR2 YFSETQ. Deletions cut 6 bases from V and 0 bases from J, with 11 bases between. The CDR3 totals 14 residues. CDR3 in amino acids: CASTRGGSTDTQYF. The DNA for the CDR3 is TGCGCCAGCACCAGGGGTGGTAGCACAGATACGCAGTATTTT.

The rearrangement links TRBV7-8 to TRBJ1-1; TRBD1 aligns across 12 bases. J gave up 2 bases and V 5 bases, and 9 bases lay outside the gene matches. From germline, CDR1 is SGHVS and CDR2 FQNEAQ. This CDR3 is built from 17 residues. Here the CDR3 reads CASSPTGTGGFNTEAFF. In DNA form, the CDR3 reads TGTGCCAGCAGCCCCACCGGGACAGGGGGCTTTAACACTGAAGCTTTCTTT.

This sequence joins TRBV29-1 and TRBJ2-1, with TRBD1 as a possible D gene (6 bases). The CDR3 extends over 13 amino acids. The V and J ends lost 7 bases and 8 bases respectively, with 18 bases between them. The germline gives CDR1 SQVTM, CDR2 ANQGSEA. The CDR3 loop is CSGDNRANDEQFF. The CDR3, as DNA: TGCAGCGGTGATAACAGGGCCAATGATGAGCAGTTCTTC.